The T cell receptor beta chain under discussion was sequenced for a study of immune cell composition in non-small cell lung cancer. Study-level results: Dominant in vivo tumour-associated clones were not shown to share tumour-reactive sequences.

The CDR3 runs 13 residues. With 3 bases removed from V and 3 bases from J, the gap between germline ends came to 9 bases. CDR1 and CDR2 (germline): SGHTA, FQGNSA. Generated by immunoSEQ multiplex PCR, the TCRdb table keeps only in-frame clones and is missing some. The sample includes 1,500 to 2,000 clones, approximately 78% of them seen just once. With respect to this clone: Its antigen remains unidentified.

The sequenced material came from lung tumor tissue. The gene calls are TRBV7-2 and TRBJ2-7; no firm D call. The sequence was collected from a human donor with non-small cell lung cancer. The CDR3 DNA reads as TGTGCCAGCAGCTTGGGCAGAGACTACGAGCAGTACTTC. Translated: CASSLGRDYEQYF.